A single TCR beta chain is shown here with its context. It was with 60 Vbeta and 13 Jbeta primers that the PCR ran. Assay used: immunoSEQ multiplex PCR; TCRdb lists only in-frame clones, some missing. This sample carries about 170,000 clones, more than 80% of them seen once, and the ten largest clones take less than 2%. The data originate from a study of cytomegalovirus exposure and HLA in healthy donors. The TCR originated in a woman aged 18-29 years in good health and CMV-seronegative. The source material was PBMCs.

This chain's CDR3 is CASSIIGTSHEQFF. The CDR3 region has the DNA TGTGCCAGCAGCATAATCGGGACTAGCCATGAGCAGTTCTTC. V usage is TRBV5-6 and J usage is TRBJ2-1; 9 bases map to TRBD2. Trimming removed 4 bases from V and 8 bases from J; junction bases left unmatched: 7. The CDR3 has 14 residues. The germline gives CDR1 SGHDT, CDR2 YYEEEE.